This TCR beta chain was sequenced in a study of blood T cell repertoires in COVID-19. Under the authors' procedure: Reference gene primer amplification yielded estimated nucleated cell counts. Libraries were prepared by immunoSEQ multiplex PCR; TCRdb keeps only in-frame clonotypes and omits some of them. V and J calls and clone size come straight from that table; D and trimming were deduced from the DNA. Among fewer than 60,000 clones listed, 84% were seen once. Source material: peripheral blood. This sequence was found in a woman older than 75 with acute or convalescent COVID-19.

Here the CDR3 reads CASSLVQGANLNTEAFF. The CDR3 coding sequence is TGTGCCAGCAGCTTAGTACAGGGGGCGAATCTGAACACTGAAGCTTTCTTT. The chain carries TRBV13 and TRBJ1-1; 9 bases line up with TRBD1. The CDR3 covers 17 residues. The V segment lost 1 base and the J segment 0 bases; nucleotides outside the gene matches: 6. The germline CDR1 and CDR2 sequences are PRHDT and FYEKMQ (reference sequence).